This TCR beta chain was profiled in a study of graft-versus-host responses after intestinal transplantation. At the level of the study: Recipients were all induced with anti-thymocyte globulin, then given tacrolimus and steroids for roughly 3 years. Study-wide results and limits: Those patients showing graft-donor T cell macrochimerism displayed high graft-versus-host to host-versus-graft clonal ratios in allografts. Ileal or blood samples showed some GvH clones first, and such clones were also found in recipient marrow.

The length of the CDR3 is 15 residues. Trimming at V came to 5 bases and at J to 9 bases, leaving 6 bases not matched to a gene. Germline V lookup: CDR1 MRHNA, CDR2 SNTAGT. Using immunoSEQ multiplex PCR, the repertoire was profiled, and TCRdb retains in-frame clones only, with some absent. The table lists several thousand clones, 65% to 75% of them singletons. In the case of this clone: Its antigen remains unknown.

The rearrangement links TRBV6-4 to TRBJ2-1; TRBD2 matches at 14 bases. This sample comprised PBMCs, obtained around 81 weeks after intestinal transplant. The sequence was collected from a human patient who received an intestinal transplant, so some T cells may come from the graft donor. This CDR3 reads CASSKTSGGATEQFF. Here the CDR3 DNA reads TGTGCCAGCAGTAAGACTAGCGGGGGGGCTACTGAGCAGTTCTTC.